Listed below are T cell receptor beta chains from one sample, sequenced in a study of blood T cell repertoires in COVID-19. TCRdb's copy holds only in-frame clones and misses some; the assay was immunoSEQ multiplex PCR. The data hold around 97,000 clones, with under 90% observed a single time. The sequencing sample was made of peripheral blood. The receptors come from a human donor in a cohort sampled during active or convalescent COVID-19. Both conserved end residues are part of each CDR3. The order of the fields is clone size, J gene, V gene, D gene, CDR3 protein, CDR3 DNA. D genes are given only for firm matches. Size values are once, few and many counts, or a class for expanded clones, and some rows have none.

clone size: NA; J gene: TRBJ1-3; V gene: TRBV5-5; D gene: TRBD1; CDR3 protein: CASSFTPGQGSSGNTIYF; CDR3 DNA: TGTGCCAGCAGCTTTACACCGGGACAGGGTTCCTCTGGAAACACCATATATTTT
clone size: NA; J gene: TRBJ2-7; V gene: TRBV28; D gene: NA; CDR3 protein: CASSLYTLGKSYEQYF; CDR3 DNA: TGTGCCAGCAGTCTTTATACCCTAGGCAAGTCCTACGAGCAGTACTTC
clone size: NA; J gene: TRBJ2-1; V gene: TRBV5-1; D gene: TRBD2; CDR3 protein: CASSLVASGGNEQFF; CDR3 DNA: TGCGCCAGCAGCTTGGTGGCTAGCGGCGGCAATGAGCAGTTCTTC
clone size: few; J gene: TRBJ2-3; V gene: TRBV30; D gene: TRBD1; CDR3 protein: CAWSGTGPDTQYF; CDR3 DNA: TGTGCCTGGAGTGGGACAGGGCCAGATACGCAGTATTTT
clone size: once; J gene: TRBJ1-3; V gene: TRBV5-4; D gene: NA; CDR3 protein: CASSLGAVPMAGNTIYF; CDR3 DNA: TGTGCCAGCAGCTTGGGTGCGGTGCCCATGGCTGGAAACACCATATATTTT
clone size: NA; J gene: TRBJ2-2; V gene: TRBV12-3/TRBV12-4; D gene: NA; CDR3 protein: CASTPRRTGELFF; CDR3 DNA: TGTGCCAGCACTCCCCGTCGGACCGGGGAGCTGTTTTTT
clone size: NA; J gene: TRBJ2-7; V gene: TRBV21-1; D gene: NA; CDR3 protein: CASSRQVSQTYEQYF; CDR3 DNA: TGTGCCAGCAGCCGTCAAGTGTCACAGACCTACGAGCAGTACTTC
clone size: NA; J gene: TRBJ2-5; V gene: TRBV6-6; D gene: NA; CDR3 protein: CASSYAGIQETQYF; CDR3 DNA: TGTGCCAGCAGTTACGCCGGGATCCAAGAGACCCAGTACTTC
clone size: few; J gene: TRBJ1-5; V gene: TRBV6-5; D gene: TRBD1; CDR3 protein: CASRAGTGNQPQHF; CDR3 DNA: TGTGCCAGCAGGGCCGGGACAGGCAATCAGCCCCAGCATTTT
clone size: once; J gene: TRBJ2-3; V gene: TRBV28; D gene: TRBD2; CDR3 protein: CASSPTFPGGVSDTQYF; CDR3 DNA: TGTGCCAGCAGTCCTACCTTTCCGGGGGGGGTTTCAGATACGCAGTATTTT
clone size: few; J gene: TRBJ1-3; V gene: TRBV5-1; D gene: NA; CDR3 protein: CASSLGQIGTIYF; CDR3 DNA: TGCGCCAGCAGCCTCGGCCAGATCGGGACCATATATTTT
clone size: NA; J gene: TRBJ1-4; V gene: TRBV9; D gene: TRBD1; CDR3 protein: CASSARDRGLEKLFF; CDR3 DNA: TGTGCCAGCAGCGCCCGGGACAGGGGGCTTGAAAAACTGTTTTTT
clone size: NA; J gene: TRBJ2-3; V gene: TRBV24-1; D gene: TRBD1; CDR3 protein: CATSDLQGVDTQYF; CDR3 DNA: TGTGCCACCAGTGATTTGCAGGGGGTAGATACGCAGTATTTT
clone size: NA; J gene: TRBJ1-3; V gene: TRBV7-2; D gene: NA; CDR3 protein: CASSLAGLGNTIYF; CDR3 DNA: TGTGCCAGCAGCTTAGCGGGCCTCGGAAACACCATATATTTT
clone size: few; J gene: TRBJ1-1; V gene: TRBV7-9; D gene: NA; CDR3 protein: CASSLVDIKAFF; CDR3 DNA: TGTGCCAGCAGCTTGGTTGACATAAAAGCTTTCTTT
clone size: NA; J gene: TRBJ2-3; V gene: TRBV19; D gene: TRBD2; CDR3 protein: CASSIGAVGTSGRSTDTQYF; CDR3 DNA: TGTGCCAGTAGTATAGGTGCTGTAGGCACTAGCGGGCGGTCAACAGATACGCAGTATTTT
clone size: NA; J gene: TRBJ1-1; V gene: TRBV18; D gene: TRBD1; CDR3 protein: CASSPQTGGRTEAFF; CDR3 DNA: TGTGCCAGCTCACCCCAGACAGGGGGCCGCACTGAAGCTTTCTTT
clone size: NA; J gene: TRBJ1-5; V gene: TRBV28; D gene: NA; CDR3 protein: CASTGTGYQPQHF; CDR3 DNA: TGTGCCAGCACCGGAACAGGGTACCAGCCCCAGCATTTT